Presented here are 28 T cell receptor beta chains from one specimen sequenced in a study of regulatory T cells in long-lasting Graves disease. Both iRepertoire HTBI primers and Arm-PCR of CDR3 regions were used to build the TCR beta libraries. TCRdb fed the multiplex PCR reads into MiXCR, producing one record per CDR3 protein. The sample records around 500,000 distinct CDR3 sequences, approximately 16% being singletons. This sample's time point: newly diagnosed GD, antithyroid drugs for less than 3 months. Researchers made the TCR library from RNA that was extracted from PBMCs. The sample also formed part of further work on T cells in Graves' hyperthyroidism and ophthalmopathy.

Source: peripheral blood mononuclear cells (PBMCs), taken at new diagnosis, from a patient treated with antithyroid drugs. All receptors come from a woman aged 40-60 years with Graves disease.

This clonotype was counted many times. This chain joins TRBV7-8 and TRBJ2-5; 7 bases map to TRBD1. The CDR3 length is 15 residues. The V gene end was trimmed by 4 bases and the J gene end by 3 bases; junction bases not matched to a gene: 8. The germline V gene encodes CDR1 SGHVS and CDR2 FQNEAQ. The CDR3 loop is CASSSVPGTEETQYF. The CDR3 DNA follows: TGTGCCAGCAGCTCAGTTCCCGGGACAGAAGAGACCCAGTACTTC.

The V call is TRBV18, the J call TRBJ1-4, with D tentatively TRBD1 (6 bases). V lost 5 bases and J 0 bases, leaving 13 bases between the germline ends. The CDR3 length is 16 residues. Per the germline V gene, CDR1 is KGHSH and CDR2 is LQKENI. Here the CDR3 reads CASSTGTLATNEKLFF. DNA for the CDR3: TGTGCCAGCTCAACAGGGACCCTGGCAACTAATGAAAAACTGTTTTTT.

The chain links TRBV6-1 to TRBJ1-1, with D perhaps TRBD1 (6 bases). With 6 bases removed from V and 8 bases from J, the gap between germline ends came to 13 bases. Per the germline V gene, CDR1 is MNHNS and CDR2 is SASEGT. This CDR3 contains 12 residues. The CDR3 region has the DNA TGTGCCAGCAGCAGACAGGAGGCAGAAGCTTTCTTT. Protein: CASSRQEAEAFF.

This clonotype occurred a few times. The V gene is TRBV3-1, the J gene TRBJ1-3; D unresolved. V gave up 0 bases and J gave up 2 bases, with 8 bases separating them. The CDR3 is 15 amino acids. Germline V gene data show CDR1 as LGHDT and CDR2 as YNNKEL (reference sequence). This CDR3 is CASSQDRGPGNTIYF. The CDR3 nucleotides read TGTGCCAGCAGCCAAGATCGTGGGCCTGGAAACACCATATATTTT.

This clonotype was seen only a few times. The CDR3 loop is CASSPTSNEQYF. The CDR3 nucleotides read TGTGCCAGCAGCCCAACTAGTAACGAGCAGTACTTC. The V and J genes are TRBV13 and TRBJ2-7; a weak D match, TRBD2 (5 bases). V was shortened by 5 bases and J by 5 bases, with 10 bases between the two germline ends. CDR3 length: 12 amino acids. Germline CDR1 reads PRHDT; CDR2 reads FYEKMQ (reference sequence).

This clonotype was picked up many times. This chain links TRBV29-1 with TRBJ1-5; D might be TRBD1 (5 bases). The CDR3 consists of 13 residues. Looked up from germline, CDR1 is SQVTM and CDR2 is ANQGSEA. The V gene lost 4 bases and the J gene lost 5 bases, with 12 bases spanning the gap. CDR3 bases: TGCAGCGTTGGAGGGCAGGGCTATCAGCCCCAGCATTTT. It codes for CSVGGQGYQPQHF.

The chain uses TRBV28 and TRBJ2-5; 7 nucleotides agree with TRBD1. Germline V gene data show CDR1 as MDHEN and CDR2 as SYDVKM. Trimming took 2 bases from V and 5 from J; bases not matched to a gene: 11. The CDR3 contains 16 residues. CDR3 nucleotides: TGTGCCAGCAGTTTAGTGCGTGGGACAGCAGGCGAGACCCAGTACTTC. Amino acid sequence: CASSLVRGTAGETQYF. The full variable domain, with the rest looked up from reference TRBV28 and TRBJ2-5, is DVKVTQSSRYLVKRTGEKVFLECVQDMDHENMFWYRQDPGLGLRLIYFSYDVKMKEKGDIPEGYSVSREKKERFSLILESASTNQTSMYLCASSLVRGTAGETQYFGPGTRLLVL.

This chain uses TRBV3-1 with TRBJ2-5, with D possibly being TRBD1 (7 bases). The germline V gene encodes CDR1 LGHDT and CDR2 YNNKEL (reference sequence). This CDR3 has 17 amino acids. Trimming took 1 base from V and 1 from J, leaving 16 bases between them. In DNA, the CDR3 is TGTGCCAGCAGCCAAGGCGGGGACAGTCATGGCCAAGAGACCCAGTACTTC. Translated: CASSQGGDSHGQETQYF.

This clonotype has just a few counts. Possible read error: a much larger clone is one base away. The V and J genes are TRBV2 and TRBJ1-1; 8 nucleotides match TRBD1. Germline V gene sequence: CDR1 SNHLY, CDR2 FYNNEI. This CDR3 has 15 residues. CDR3 residues: CASLGQGAENTGAFF. For the CDR3, the DNA is TGTGCCAGCCTTGGGCAGGGGGCAGAGAACACTGGAGCTTTCTTT.

This chain links TRBV28 with TRBJ1-1; TRBD1 matches 9 bases. The CDR3 has 12 amino acids. V lost 5 bases, J lost 11 bases, and 6 bases stayed unmatched. Germline values: CDR1 MDHEN, CDR2 SYDVKM. CDR3 sequence reads: CASSQWTGVAFF. CDR3 DNA sequence: TGTGCCAGCAGTCAATGGACAGGGGTCGCTTTCTTT. The full variable domain, in which reference TRBV28 and TRBJ1-1 provide the parts outside the CDR3, is DVKVTQSSRYLVKRTGEKVFLECVQDMDHENMFWYRQDPGLGLRLIYFSYDVKMKEKGDIPEGYSVSREKKERFSLILESASTNQTSMYLCASSQWTGVAFFGQGTRLTVV.

This sequence joins TRBV19 and TRBJ2-7; 10 bases map to TRBD2. CDR1 is LNHDA, CDR2 SQIVND, per germline (reference sequence). This CDR3 is built from 15 residues. Trimming removed 4 bases from V and 4 bases from J; junction bases left unmatched: 7. The CDR3 loop is CASSTLSSGGYEQYF. CDR3 DNA sequence: TGTGCCAGTAGTACCCTCTCTAGCGGGGGTTACGAGCAGTACTTC.

As for this clonotype: A much larger clone differs by one base, so this may be a read error. The gene calls are TRBV6-5 and TRBJ2-1, with no clear D. V lost 2 bases, J lost 10 bases, and 15 bases lay in between. The germline V gene encodes CDR1 MNHEY and CDR2 SVGAGI. This CDR3 spans 14 amino acids. The CDR3 protein is CASSYGPINYEQFF. In nucleotides, the CDR3 is TGTGCCAGCAGTTACGGACCCATAAACTACGAGCAGTTCTTC.

Of note for this clonotype: Relative to the germline gene, one junction end is altered; a read error may explain this. This chain connects TRBV3-1 to TRBJ1-1; D uncertain. Germline V lookup: CDR1 LGHDT, CDR2 YNNKEL (reference sequence). The CDR3 is 12 amino acids. CDR3 in DNA: TGTGCCAGCGGCCCAGGCAACCTTGAAGCCTTCTTT. This codes for CASGPGNLEAFF.

There are many counts of this clonotype. This chain joins TRBV4-1 and TRBJ1-1; no clear D gene. The V and J ends lost 1 base and 9 bases respectively, with 12 bases between them. Germline V lookup: CDR1 MGHRA, CDR2 YSYEKL. This CDR3 is 13 amino acids long. The CDR3 loop reads CASSQVSTKKAFF. Here the CDR3 DNA reads TGCGCCAGCAGCCAAGTAAGCACAAAAAAAGCTTTCTTT.

The V and J genes are TRBV5-1 and TRBJ1-1, with 9 positions matching TRBD1. V lost 3 bases, J lost 3 bases, and 6 bases stayed unmatched. The germline gives CDR1 SGHRS, CDR2 YFSETQ. The CDR3 totals 15 residues. The DNA for the CDR3 is TGCGCCAGCAGCTATGGGGACAGGGCGGACACTGAAGCTTTCTTT. The encoded protein is CASSYGDRADTEAFF. The variable domain in full, with the rest retrieved from reference TRBV5-1 and TRBJ1-1, is KAGVTQTPRYLIKTRGQQVTLSCSPISGHRSVSWYQQTPGQGLQFLFEYFSETQRNKGNFPGRFSGRQFSNSRSEMNVSTLELGDSALYLCASSYGDRADTEAFFGQGTRLTVV.

This clonotype came up many times. V usage is TRBV28 and J usage is TRBJ1-6, with 7 bases fitting TRBD1. The CDR3 is 14 residues long. Germline CDR1 MDHEN, CDR2 SYDVKM. V shed 3 bases, J shed 9 bases, and the junction held 5 bases outside the gene matches. The CDR3 DNA reads TGTGCCAGCAGTTTTCAGGGGGAGGCTTCACCCCTCCACTTT. Residues: CASSFQGEASPLHF.

This clonotype was observed many times. The rearrangement joins TRBV2 to TRBJ2-3; 7 positions agree with TRBD2. The CDR3 is made up of 14 amino acids. The trim removed 11 bases at V and 5 bases at J, leaving 13 bases unmatched. The germline CDR1 and CDR2 sequences are SNHLY and FYNNEI. This chain's CDR3 is CALGGGGRGDTQYF. The CDR3 DNA reads TGTGCCTTAGGAGGTGGAGGGAGGGGAGATACGCAGTATTTT. Complete variable domain (other parts from reference TRBV2 and TRBJ2-3): EPEVTQTPSHQVTQMGQEVILRCVPISNHLYFYWYRQILGQKVEFLVSFYNNEISEKSEIFDDQFSVERPDGSNFTLKIRSTKLEDSAMYFCALGGGGRGDTQYFGPGTRLTVL.

The rearrangement links TRBV20-1 to TRBJ2-3, with 7 positions matching TRBD1. J was trimmed by 5 bases and V by 6 bases; bases with no gene match: 11. This CDR3 spans 14 amino acids. The V gene's germline CDR1 is DFQATT and CDR2 SNEGSKA (reference sequence). CDR3 in amino acids: CSASRQGMGDTQYF. CDR3 sequence (DNA): TGCAGTGCGAGCCGACAGGGAATGGGAGATACGCAGTATTTT.

V usage is TRBV12-3 or TRBV12-4 and J usage is TRBJ1-2, with a possible D match to TRBD1 (6 bases). The CDR3 is 14 residues long. Between the trimmed V and J ends, which lost 2 bases and 7 bases, there was a span of 14 bases. The CDR3, as DNA: TGTGCCAGCAGTTTAAGGAGGGGGGCGGGTGGCTACACCTTC. This encodes CASSLRRGAGGYTF.

The chain joins TRBV5-8 to TRBJ1-5; 8 bases are a match to TRBD1. This CDR3 has 17 residues. From germline, CDR1 is SGHTS and CDR2 YDEGEE. V trimming: 0 bases; J trimming: 5 bases; junction bases outside the gene matches: 10. The CDR3 region has the DNA TGTGCCAGCAGCTTGGTTCCAGGGGGCCGTTCGGATCAGCCCCAGCATTTT. Amino acids: CASSLVPGGRSDQPQHF.

This clonotype has at least ten counts. The gene calls are TRBV3-1 and TRBJ1-2, with TRBD1 as a possible D gene (5 bases). Trimming left V 0 bases short and J 7 bases short, with 9 bases between. The CDR3 has 13 residues. From germline, CDR1 is LGHDT and CDR2 YNNKEL (reference sequence). CDR3 nucleotides: TGTGCCAGCAGCCAAGACCGGGGGAGTGGCTACACCTTC. This translates into CASSQDRGSGYTF. The variable domain in full, completed from reference TRBV3-1 and TRBJ1-2, reads DTAVSQTPKYLVTQMGNDKSIKCEQNLGHDTMYWYKQDSKKFLKIMFSYNNKELIINETVPNRFSPKSPDKAHLNLHINSLELGDSAVYFCASSQDRGSGYTFGSGTRLTVV.

This clonotype has ten or more counts. This chain links TRBV7-9 with TRBJ2-5; a weak D match, TRBD1 (6 bases). V dropped 2 bases and J dropped 4 bases, with 11 bases sitting between them. This CDR3 has 14 residues. The germline gives CDR1 SEHNR, CDR2 FQNEAQ (reference sequence). CDR3 DNA sequence: TGTGCCAGCAGCTTAACCGGACAGATAGAGACCCAGTACTTC. This codes for CASSLTGQIETQYF. The variable domain in full, with the rest retrieved from reference TRBV7-9 and TRBJ2-5, is DTGVSQNPRHKITKRGQNVTFRCDPISEHNRLYWYRQTLGQGPEFLTYFQNEAQLEKSRLLSDRFSAERPKGSFSTLEIQRTEQGDSAMYLCASSLTGQIETQYFGPGTRLLVL.

DNA for the CDR3: TGTGCCAGCAACTCTAAAAGCGGGGGCACAGATACGCAGTATTTT. It yields the protein CASNSKSGGTDTQYF. The chain couples TRBV11-1 to TRBJ2-3, with TRBD2 identical over 7 bases. The junction had 8 bases not matched to a gene; V was cut back by 7 bases and J by 1 base. Per germline, CDR1 SGHAT and CDR2 FQDESV (reference sequence). This CDR3 contains 15 residues.

This clonotype was counted between two and nine times. The chain has TRBV4-2 and TRBJ2-1, with D tentatively TRBD2 (5 bases). CDR1 is LGHNA and CDR2 is YNFKEQ in the germline V gene. The CDR3 contains 14 residues. With 1 base removed from V and 7 bases from J, the gap between germline ends came to 11 bases. CDR3 amino acids: CASSQGTSPNEQFF. DNA for the CDR3: TGTGCCAGCAGCCAAGGGACTTCTCCAAATGAGCAGTTCTTC.

This clonotype was observed a few times. The chain couples TRBV7-3 to TRBJ2-7, with a tentative D call TRBD2 (6 bases). Deletions cut 2 bases from V and 7 bases from J, with 15 bases between. The CDR3 has 14 amino acids. Germline loops: CDR1 SGHTA, CDR2 FQGTGA. CDR3 protein: CASSLAGLNSEQYF. CDR3 in DNA: TGTGCCAGCAGCTTAGCGGGACTGAACTCTGAGCAGTACTTC.

This sequence joins TRBV4-1 and TRBJ1-5; D unclear. Germline values: CDR1 MGHRA, CDR2 YSYEKL. CDR3 length: 18 amino acids. With 3 bases removed from V and 0 bases from J, the gap between germline ends came to 18 bases. For the CDR3, the DNA is TGCGCCAGCAGCCAGGGAGGGTTAATGAGGTCTAGCAATCAGCCCCAGCATTTT. This codes for CASSQGGLMRSSNQPQHF.

About this clonotype: Being one base from a much bigger clone, this may be a read error. This sequence joins TRBV28 and TRBJ1-1; TRBD1 is a possible D gene (5 bases). This CDR3 region has 14 residues. Germline lookup yields CDR1 MDHEN and CDR2 SYDVKM. CDR3 in amino acids: CVSSFLRGGTEAFF. Here the CDR3 DNA reads TGTGTCAGCAGTTTCCTTAGGGGAGGGACTGAAGCTTTCTTT. Full variable domain (remainder filled in from reference TRBV28 and TRBJ1-1): DVKVTQSSRYLVKRTGEKVFLECVQDMDHENMFWYRQDPGLGLRLIYFSYDVKMKEKGDIPEGYSVSREKKERFSLILESASTNQTSMYLCVSSFLRGGTEAFFGQGTRLTVV.

In its sample, this clonotype was seen many times. The chain recombines TRBV6-5 with TRBJ2-3; the D is unclear. This CDR3 is built from 17 residues. From germline, CDR1 is MNHEY and CDR2 SVGAGI. The germline V and J ends were trimmed by 1 base and 0 bases, with 14 bases remaining between them. Written as DNA, the CDR3 is TGTGCCAGCAGTTACTACACAGCCAGCGCTAGCACAGATACGCAGTATTTT. This translates into CASSYYTASASTDTQYF.